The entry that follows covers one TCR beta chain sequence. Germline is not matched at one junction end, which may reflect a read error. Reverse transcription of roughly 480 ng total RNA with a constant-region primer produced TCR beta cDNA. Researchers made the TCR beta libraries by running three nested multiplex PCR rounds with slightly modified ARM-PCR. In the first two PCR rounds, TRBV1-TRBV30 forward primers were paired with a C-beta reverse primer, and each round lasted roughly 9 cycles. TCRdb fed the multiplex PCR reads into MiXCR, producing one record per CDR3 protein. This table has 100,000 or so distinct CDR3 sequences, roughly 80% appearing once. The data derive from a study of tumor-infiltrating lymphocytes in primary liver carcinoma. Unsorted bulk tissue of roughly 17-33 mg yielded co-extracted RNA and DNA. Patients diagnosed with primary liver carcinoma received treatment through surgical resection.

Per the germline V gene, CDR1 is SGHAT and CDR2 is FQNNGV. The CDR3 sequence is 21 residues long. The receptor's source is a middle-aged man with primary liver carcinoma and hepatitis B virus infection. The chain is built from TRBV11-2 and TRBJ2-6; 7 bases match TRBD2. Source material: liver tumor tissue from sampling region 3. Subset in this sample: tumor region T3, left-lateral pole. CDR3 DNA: TGTGCCAGCAGCATGGGGGGGGATAGGGGCATTTCCCTCTCTGGGGCCGACGTCCTGACTTTC. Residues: CASSMGGDRGISLSGADVLTF. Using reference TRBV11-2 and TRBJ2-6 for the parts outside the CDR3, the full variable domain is EAGVAQSPRYKIIEKRQSVAFWCNPISGHATLYWYQQILGQGPKLLIQFQNNGVVDDSQLPKDRFSAERLKGVDSTLKIQPAKLEDSAVYLCASSMGGDRGISLSGADVLTFGAGSRLTVL.